The next 4 T cell receptor beta chains were all read from a single sample in a study of T cells after yellow fever vaccination. Each CDR3 protein is one row after TCRdb ran MiXCR on the 5' RACE reads. The data hold approximately 580,000 distinct CDR3 sequences, with 17% observed a single time. The source material was PBMCs, sampled 4 to 5 days after the first yellow fever vaccination. These receptors were taken from a young man who received the YFV17D yellow fever vaccine.

This clonotype was recorded at least ten times. V and J are TRBV5-1 and TRBJ2-7; D is unclear. Germline V gene sequence: CDR1 SGHRS, CDR2 YFSETQ. This CDR3 is built from 14 residues. The V end lost 1 base, the J end lost 3 bases, and 11 bases lay between the germline ends. The CDR3 sequence is CASSLISGYYEQYF. As DNA, the CDR3 is TGCGCCAGCAGCTTGATTTCAGGCTACTACGAGCAGTACTTC.

This clonotype was seen a few times. As DNA, the CDR3 is TGTGCCAGCAGCCAACTCGGGCAAGAGACCCAGTACTTC. Amino acid sequence: CASSQLGQETQYF. This chain joins TRBV4-2 and TRBJ2-5; D is undetermined. V was shortened by 2 bases and J by 2 bases, with 6 bases between the two germline ends. This CDR3 has 13 amino acids. The V gene's germline CDR1 is LGHNA and CDR2 YNFKEQ.

This clonotype was counted a few times. This chain connects TRBV4-1 to TRBJ1-5; TRBD1 matches 7 bases. With 1 base clipped from V and 3 bases from J, the junction kept 3 bases outside the gene matches. Germline CDR1 reads MGHRA; CDR2 reads YSYEKL. CDR3 length equals 15 residues. CDR3 in DNA: TGCGCCAGCAGCCAAGGGACAGGAGACAATCAGCCCCAGCATTTT. It translates to CASSQGTGDNQPQHF.

This clonotype was picked up a small number of times. The CDR3 bases are TGTGCCACCAGCCCCCGCCAGGGGAGCGACGAGCAGTACTTC. It encodes CATSPRQGSDEQYF. This chain links TRBV15 with TRBJ2-7; D perhaps matches TRBD1 (6 bases). Looked up from germline, CDR1 is LNHNV and CDR2 is YYDKDF (reference sequence). The germline V and J ends were trimmed by 5 bases and 5 bases, with 16 bases remaining between them. The CDR3 is 14 residues long.